The entry that follows covers one T cell receptor (beta chain) sequence. The same CDR3 can be traced to other DNA sequences in this sample. This specimen belongs to a study of blood T cell repertoires in COVID-19. The wider study: From the United States, Italy and Spain came samples of acute and convalescent COVID-19.

Repertoires were generated with immunoSEQ multiplex PCR, while TCRdb's copy carries only in-frame clones and drops some. The sample consists of fewer than 350,000 clones, about 92% of them appearing once. While infection was still active, Seattle patients were enrolled and then followed longitudinally. Sequenced input: peripheral blood. This sequence was found in an older woman with COVID-19, enrolled during active disease.

CDR3 bases: TGTGCCAGCTCACTAGGGGGGGAGAACACTGAAGCTTTCTTT. This sequence encodes CASSLGGENTEAFF. V is TRBV18 and J is TRBJ1-1; tentatively, D is TRBD1 (6 bases). Trimming took 4 bases from V and 1 from J, leaving 10 bases between them. Germline CDR1 is KGHSH and CDR2 is LQKENI. CDR3 size: 14 residues.